A single sample gave rise to the 9 T cell receptor beta chains below, sequenced in a study of cytomegalovirus exposure and HLA in healthy donors. Some clones are missing from TCRdb's copy, which holds only in-frame ones; the method was immunoSEQ multiplex PCR. The sample holds 65,000 to 100,000 clones; 93% are singletons and the top ten take 3.6%. The sample was PBMCs. Source of these receptors: a woman aged 30 to 39 in good health and CMV-seronegative.

J is TRBJ2-3 and V is TRBV7-3; 9 nucleotides align to TRBD2. This CDR3 comprises 16 residues. Germline CDR1 SGHTA, CDR2 FQGTGA. With V trimmed by 5 bases and J by 5 bases, 11 bases remained unmatched. The CDR3 region is CASSREVAGAEDTQYF. In DNA form, the CDR3 reads TGTGCCAGCAGCCGCGAAGTAGCGGGGGCCGAAGATACGCAGTATTTT.

This clone appeared once. V usage is TRBV9 and J usage is TRBJ1-1, with TRBD1 identical over 8 bases. With V trimmed by 3 bases and J by 4 bases, 8 bases remained unmatched. Germline V gene sequence: CDR1 SGDLS, CDR2 YYNGEE. The CDR3 has 15 residues. Written as DNA, the CDR3 is TGTGCCAGCAGCGACCCAGGGGGCGCCGGCACTGAAGCTTTCTTT. This sequence encodes CASSDPGGAGTEAFF.

The chain combines TRBV6-5 with TRBJ2-7, with TRBD2 matching 10 bases. CDR3 length: 14 amino acids. The J segment lost 1 base and the V segment lost 7 bases, leaving 4 bases of the junction unmatched. Germline-derived CDR1 and CDR2 are MNHEY and SVGAGI. This CDR3 reads CASTSSGGSYEQYF. DNA of the CDR3: TGTGCCAGCACCTCTAGCGGGGGTTCCTACGAGCAGTACTTC.

The chain recombines TRBV29-1 with TRBJ2-3; 11 bases are shared with TRBD1. There are 17 residues in the CDR3. Germline loops: CDR1 SQVTM, CDR2 ANQGSEA. Unmatched junction bases numbered 14, after V lost 3 bases and J lost 6 bases. CDR3 nucleotide sequence: TGCAGCGTTGATTCTCGACATGGACAGGGGGCAGGGGATACGCAGTATTTT. This encodes CSVDSRHGQGAGDTQYF.

J is TRBJ1-1 and V is TRBV7-8, with 7 bases lining up with TRBD1. This CDR3 is built from 14 residues. The V gene's germline CDR1 is SGHVS and CDR2 FQNEAQ. V shed 5 bases and J 4 bases; nucleotides not matched to a gene: 7. CDR3 nucleotide sequence: TGTGCCAGCAGCCCACAGGGGCGTCGCACTGAAGCTTTCTTT. It encodes CASSPQGRRTEAFF.

V is TRBV27 and J is TRBJ1-2; the match to TRBD1 covers 9 bases. V gave up 5 bases and J gave up 8 bases; unmatched junction bases: 9. The CDR3 length is 14 residues. Germline V gene sequence: CDR1 MNHEY, CDR2 SMNVEV (reference sequence). This CDR3 reads CASSESWTGEGYTF. The CDR3 region has the DNA TGTGCCAGCAGTGAATCCTGGACAGGGGAGGGCTACACCTTC.

This chain uses TRBV27 with TRBJ2-5, with D maybe TRBD2 (6 bases). The V gene lost 0 bases and the J gene lost 3 bases, with 17 bases spanning the gap. Germline V lookup: CDR1 MNHEY, CDR2 SMNVEV (reference sequence). The CDR3 runs 17 residues. CDR3 amino acids: CASSLSYGSYSEETQYF. The DNA of the CDR3 is TGTGCCAGCAGTTTATCATACGGGAGCTACTCGGAAGAGACCCAGTACTTC.

The chain links TRBV28 to TRBJ1-2; 7 positions match TRBD1. Germline loops: CDR1 MDHEN, CDR2 SYDVKM. The CDR3 runs to 14 residues. V shed 4 bases and J 4 bases; nucleotides not matched to a gene: 6. The chain's CDR3 is CASSSGQNSYGYTF. The CDR3 bases are TGTGCCAGCAGTTCGGGACAGAATAGCTATGGCTACACCTTC.

The chain employs TRBV11-2 and TRBJ2-7; a weak D match, TRBD1 (6 bases). The V end was cut by 5 bases, the J end by 3 bases, with 8 bases between. The CDR3 is made up of 12 amino acids. Germline lookup yields CDR1 SGHAT and CDR2 FQNNGV. CDR3 region: CASSVDSYEQYF. The CDR3 nucleotides read TGTGCCAGCAGCGTGGACAGCTACGAGCAGTACTTC. Combining the CDR3 with reference TRBV11-2 and TRBJ2-7 gives the whole variable domain EAGVAQSPRYKIIEKRQSVAFWCNPISGHATLYWYQQILGQGPKLLIQFQNNGVVDDSQLPKDRFSAERLKGVDSTLKIQPAKLEDSAVYLCASSVDSYEQYFGPGTRLTVT.